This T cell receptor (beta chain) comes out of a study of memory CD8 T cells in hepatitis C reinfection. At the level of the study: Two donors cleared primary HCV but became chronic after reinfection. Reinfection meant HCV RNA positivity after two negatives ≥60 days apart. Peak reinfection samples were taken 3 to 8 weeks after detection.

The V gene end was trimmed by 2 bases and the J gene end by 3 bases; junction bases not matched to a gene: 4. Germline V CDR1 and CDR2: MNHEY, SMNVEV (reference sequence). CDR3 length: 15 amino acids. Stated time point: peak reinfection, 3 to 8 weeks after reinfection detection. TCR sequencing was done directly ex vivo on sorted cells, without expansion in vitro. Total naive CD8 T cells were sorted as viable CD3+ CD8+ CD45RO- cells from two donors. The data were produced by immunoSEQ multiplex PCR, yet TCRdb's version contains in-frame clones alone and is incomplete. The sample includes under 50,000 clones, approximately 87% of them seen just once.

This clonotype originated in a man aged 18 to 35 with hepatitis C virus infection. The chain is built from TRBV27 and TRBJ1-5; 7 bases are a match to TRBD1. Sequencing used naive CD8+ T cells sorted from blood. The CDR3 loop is CASSLGGQSNQPQHF. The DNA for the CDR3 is TGTGCCAGCAGTTTAGGGGGACAGTCCAATCAGCCCCAGCATTTT.